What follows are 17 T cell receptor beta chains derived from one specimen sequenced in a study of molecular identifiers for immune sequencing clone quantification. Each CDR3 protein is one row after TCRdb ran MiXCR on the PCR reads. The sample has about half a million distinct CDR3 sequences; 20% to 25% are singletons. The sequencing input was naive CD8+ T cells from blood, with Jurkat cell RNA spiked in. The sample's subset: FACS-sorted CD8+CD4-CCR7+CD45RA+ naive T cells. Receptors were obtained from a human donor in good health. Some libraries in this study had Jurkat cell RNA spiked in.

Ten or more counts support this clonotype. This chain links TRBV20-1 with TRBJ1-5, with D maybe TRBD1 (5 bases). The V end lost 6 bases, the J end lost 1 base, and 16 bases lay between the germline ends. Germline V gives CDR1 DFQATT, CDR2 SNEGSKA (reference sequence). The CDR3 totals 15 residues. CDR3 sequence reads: CSADTGGMSNQPQHF. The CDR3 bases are TGCAGTGCGGATACAGGTGGAATGAGCAATCAGCCCCAGCATTTT.

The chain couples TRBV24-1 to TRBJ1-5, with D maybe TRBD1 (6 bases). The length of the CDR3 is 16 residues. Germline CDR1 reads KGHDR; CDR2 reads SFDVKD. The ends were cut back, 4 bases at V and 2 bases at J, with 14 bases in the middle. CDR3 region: CATSDPSTGGNQPQHF. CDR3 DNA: TGTGCCACCAGTGACCCGTCGACAGGCGGCAATCAGCCCCAGCATTTT.

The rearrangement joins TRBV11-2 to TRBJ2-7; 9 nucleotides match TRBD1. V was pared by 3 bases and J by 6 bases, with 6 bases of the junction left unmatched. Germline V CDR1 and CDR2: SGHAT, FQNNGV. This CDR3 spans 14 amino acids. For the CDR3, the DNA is TGTGCCAGCAGCTTGTGGACAGGGGAAGGCGAGCAGTACTTC. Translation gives CASSLWTGEGEQYF.

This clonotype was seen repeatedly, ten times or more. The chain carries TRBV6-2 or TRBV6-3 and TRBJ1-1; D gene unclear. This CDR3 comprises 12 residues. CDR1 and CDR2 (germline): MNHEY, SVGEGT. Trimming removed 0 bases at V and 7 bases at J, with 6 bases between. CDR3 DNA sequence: TGTGCCAGCAGTTACTCAGTGATTGAAGCTTTCTTT. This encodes CASSYSVIEAFF.

CDR3 DNA sequence: TGTGCCTGGACGCCCGTAGGGGGGGCGGGAGGCTACACCTTC. This codes for CAWTPVGGAGGYTF. V and J are TRBV30 and TRBJ1-2; D perhaps matches TRBD1 (6 bases). CDR1 is GTSNPN, CDR2 SVGIG, per germline (reference sequence). This CDR3 is 14 amino acids long. V shed 4 bases and J shed 8 bases, with 20 bases lying between them.

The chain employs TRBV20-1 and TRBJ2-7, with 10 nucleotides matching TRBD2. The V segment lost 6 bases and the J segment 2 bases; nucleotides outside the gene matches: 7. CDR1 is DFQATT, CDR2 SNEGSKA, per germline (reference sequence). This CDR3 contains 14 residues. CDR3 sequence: CSARTSGDTYEQYF. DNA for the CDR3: TGCAGTGCCCGAACTAGCGGGGATACCTACGAGCAGTACTTC.

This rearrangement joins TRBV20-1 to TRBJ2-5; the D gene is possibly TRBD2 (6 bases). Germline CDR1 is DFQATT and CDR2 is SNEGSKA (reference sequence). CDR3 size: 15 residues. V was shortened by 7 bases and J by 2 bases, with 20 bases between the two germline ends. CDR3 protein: CSVVSRLVWQETQYF. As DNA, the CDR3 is TGCAGTGTAGTATCGCGACTAGTTTGGCAAGAGACCCAGTACTTC.

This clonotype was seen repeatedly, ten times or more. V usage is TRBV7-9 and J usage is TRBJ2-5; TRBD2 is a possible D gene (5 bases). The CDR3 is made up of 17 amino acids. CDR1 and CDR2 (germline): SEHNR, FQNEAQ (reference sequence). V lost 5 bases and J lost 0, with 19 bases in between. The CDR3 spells CASSGLTRSSYQETQYF. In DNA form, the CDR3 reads TGTGCCAGCAGCGGACTGACAAGATCCTCGTACCAAGAGACCCAGTACTTC.

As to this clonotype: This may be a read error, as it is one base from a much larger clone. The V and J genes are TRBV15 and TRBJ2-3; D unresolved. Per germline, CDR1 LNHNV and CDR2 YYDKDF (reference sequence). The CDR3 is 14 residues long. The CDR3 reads CATSWPQATDTQCF. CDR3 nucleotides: TGTGCCACCTCCTGGCCCCAGGCCACAGATACGCAGTGTTTT.

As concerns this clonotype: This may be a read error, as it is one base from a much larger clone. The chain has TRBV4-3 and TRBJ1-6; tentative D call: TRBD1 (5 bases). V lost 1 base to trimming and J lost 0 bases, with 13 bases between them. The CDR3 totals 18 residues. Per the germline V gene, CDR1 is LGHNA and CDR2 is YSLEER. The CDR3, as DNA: TGCGCCAGCAGCCAAGGCTCCTCAGGGAGCTCCTATAATTCACCCCTCCACTTT. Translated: CASSQGSSGSSYNSPLHF.

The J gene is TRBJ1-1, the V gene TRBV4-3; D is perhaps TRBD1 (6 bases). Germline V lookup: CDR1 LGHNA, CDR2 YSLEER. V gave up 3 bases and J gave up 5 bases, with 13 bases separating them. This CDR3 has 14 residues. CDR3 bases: TGCGCCAGCAGCCATCGGGGGGCCTTAACTGAAGCTTTCTTT. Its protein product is CASSHRGALTEAFF.

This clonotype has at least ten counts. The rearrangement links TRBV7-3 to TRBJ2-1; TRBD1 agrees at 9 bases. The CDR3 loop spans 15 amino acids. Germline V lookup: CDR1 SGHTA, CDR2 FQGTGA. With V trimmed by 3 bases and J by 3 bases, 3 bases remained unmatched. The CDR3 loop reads CASSLTGGDYNEQFF. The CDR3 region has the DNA TGTGCCAGCAGCTTGACAGGGGGGGACTACAATGAGCAGTTCTTC.

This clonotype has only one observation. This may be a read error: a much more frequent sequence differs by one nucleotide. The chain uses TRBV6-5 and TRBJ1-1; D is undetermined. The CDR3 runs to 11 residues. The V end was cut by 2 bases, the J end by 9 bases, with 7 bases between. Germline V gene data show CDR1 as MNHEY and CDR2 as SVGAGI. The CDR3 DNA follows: TGTGCCAGCAGTTACGGGCAGAAAGCTTTCTTT. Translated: CASSYGQKAFF.

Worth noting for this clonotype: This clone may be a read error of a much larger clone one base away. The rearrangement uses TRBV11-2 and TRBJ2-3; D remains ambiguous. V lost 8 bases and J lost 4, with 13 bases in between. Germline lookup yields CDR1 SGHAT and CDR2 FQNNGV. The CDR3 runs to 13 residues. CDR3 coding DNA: TGTGCCAGCGGCGAAACCCTAGCAGATACGCAGTATTTT. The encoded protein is CASGETLADTQYF.

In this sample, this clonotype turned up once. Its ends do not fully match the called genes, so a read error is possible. The CDR3 bases are TGTGCCAGCGGTTTCAACCTGGGGTCCGAGCAGTACTTC. Translated: CASGFNLGSEQYF. The chain couples TRBV27 to TRBJ2-7; D uncertain. Germline loops: CDR1 MNHEY, CDR2 SMNVEV (reference sequence). There are 13 residues in the CDR3.

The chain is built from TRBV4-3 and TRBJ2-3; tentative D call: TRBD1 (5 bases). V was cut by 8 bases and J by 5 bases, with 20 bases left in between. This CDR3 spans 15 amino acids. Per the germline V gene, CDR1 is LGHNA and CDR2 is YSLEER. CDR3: CASRPGTGAGDTQYF. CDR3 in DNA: TGCGCCAGCCGCCCCGGAACAGGTGCCGGAGATACGCAGTATTTT.

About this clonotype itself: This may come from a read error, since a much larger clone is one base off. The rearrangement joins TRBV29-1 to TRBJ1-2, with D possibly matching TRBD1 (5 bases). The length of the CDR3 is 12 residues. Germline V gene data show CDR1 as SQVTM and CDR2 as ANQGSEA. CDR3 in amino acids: CGVPTAPFGYTF. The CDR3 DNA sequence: TGCGGCGTTCCGACAGCACCCTTTGGCTACACCTTC.